Presented here are 4 T cell receptor beta chains from one specimen sequenced in a study of T cell repertoires in cytomegalovirus infection (dated by TCRdb to between 2019 and 2020). In light of the paper, this sample's treatment or condition label describes: in vitro stimulation with specific CMV peptide epitopes to enrich CMV-specific T cells. The antigens for these receptors are not known. The run used an Illumina HiSeq 1500. The raw public data were reprocessed by TCRdb itself: fastp quality trimming at Q25, MiXCR clonotype calling, in-frame beta chains only. Merged by CDR3 protein, the rows form single entries marked with the most common genes and DNA. The sample records fewer than 900,000 distinct CDR3 sequences, 25% to 30% of which are singletons. The ten largest clones add up to 10% to 15% of the sample. The sequencing here drew on cultured CD8+ T cells from PBMCs, taken from culture after CMV antigen stimulation. The source is a human donor in good health (CMV status not recorded). Some clones in this sample may be carry-over from other donors' samples.

The chain uses TRBV5-5 and TRBJ1-2, with unresolved D. Germline V lookup: CDR1 SGHKS, CDR2 YYEKEE (reference sequence). Trimming removed 7 bases from V and 6 bases from J, with 10 bases in between. There are 11 residues in the CDR3. CDR3 bases: TGTGCCAGCGACAATACAAATGGCTACACCTTC. Amino acid sequence: CASDNTNGYTF.

The V and J genes are TRBV6-6 and TRBJ2-7; 7 bases agree with TRBD1. The germline V gene encodes CDR1 MNHNY and CDR2 SVGAGI (reference sequence). CDR3 length: 14 residues. J lost 7 bases, V lost 2 bases, and 8 bases had no gene match. The CDR3 nucleotides read TGTGCCAGCAGTTACCTCGACAGGGAAGGAGAGCAGTACGTC. Amino acids: CASSYLDREGEQYV.

The rearrangement uses TRBV12-5 and TRBJ2-1; a possible D gene is TRBD2 (5 bases). This CDR3 region has 14 residues. Trimming stripped 1 base from V and 9 bases from J, with 13 bases between. Germline CDR1 and CDR2: LGHNT and FRNRAP. The CDR3 reads CASGLGRTWGEQFF. The CDR3 DNA follows: TGTGCTAGTGGTTTGGGAAGGACTTGGGGTGAGCAGTTCTTC.

Turning to this clonotype: It may be a read error: a sequence one base away is much more abundant. The chain couples TRBV7-8 to TRBJ2-5; 7 nucleotides agree with TRBD2. V trimming: 3 bases; J trimming: 4 bases; junction bases outside the gene matches: 5. Germline V gene lookup returns CDR1 SGHVS and CDR2 FQNEAQ. This CDR3 is 14 amino acids long. The CDR3 nucleotides are TGTGCCAGCAGCTTCTCGACTAGCAGAGAGACCCAGTACTTC. This sequence encodes CASSFSTSRETQYF.